This TCR beta chain was observed in a study of blood T cell repertoires in COVID-19. Background on the study: The study drew acute and convalescent COVID-19 samples from the United States, Italy and Spain. Sources were T cells, B-cell-depleted T cells, or PBMCs; the material itself was cDNA or gDNA.

This clone appeared once. The CDR3 contains 13 residues. Looked up from germline, CDR1 is KGHSH and CDR2 is LQKENI. Trimming took 3 bases from V and 5 from J, leaving 7 bases between them. The method was immunoSEQ multiplex PCR; TCRdb's version includes in-frame clones alone and lacks a portion of them. The sample records around 150,000 clones, less than 85% being singletons. Sequencing was carried out using peripheral blood. The receptor was isolated from a human donor with acute or convalescent COVID-19. The donor label of this sample is uncertain. V and J are TRBV18 and TRBJ2-2, with D maybe TRBD1 (5 bases). The CDR3 DNA reads as TGTGCCAGCTCACCCCAGGGTACCGGGGAGCTGTTTTTT. Translating gives CASSPQGTGELFF.